What follows describes a single T cell receptor (beta chain). What it recognizes is unknown. Sequencing was performed with immunoSEQ multiplex PCR; in TCRdb, only in-frame clones are kept and a portion is missing. The sample lists roughly 150,000 clones; approximately 84% were seen once. This sample was included in a study of cytomegalovirus exposure and HLA in healthy donors. From the approximately 110-subject validation cohort, which was separate from the roughly 630-subject first cohort, the donors were drawn. CDR1 and CDR2 (germline): SGHVS, FQNEAQ. V shed 8 bases and J shed 2 bases, with 18 bases lying between them. The CDR3 covers 15 residues. Study results and caveats: Reports showed the classifier diagnosing cytomegalovirus status with high specificity and sensitivity. While the bulk of TCR sequences proved rare, some public TCRs turned up in many donors. Altogether, 150 to 200 TCR beta chains were recorded as cytomegalovirus-associated.

Sequenced sample: PBMCs. This chain uses TRBV7-8 with TRBJ1-1, with D perhaps matching TRBD1 (5 bases). This receptor was identified in a man under 40 in good health and CMV-seropositive. CDR3 DNA: TGTGCCAGCTCCTACACCCGAGACAGCAACACTGAAGCTTTCTTT. Residues: CASSYTRDSNTEAFF.